The T cell receptor beta chain described here comes from a study of CXCR3-negative and CXCR3-positive naive CD8 T cells. Regarding the study as a whole: For the naive subsets, surface CD5 was similar, and TCR strength was inferred from TRB CDR3 properties. Naive cells that were CXCR3-positive had more hydrophobic TRB CDR3s (compared with CXCR3-negative naive cells).

Comment on this clonotype: Its antigen is not identified.

UMI-tagged TRB cDNA libraries were built via 5' RACE. TCRdb re-analyzed the 5' RACE reads; it lists each CDR3 protein once, without DNA. The table for this sample gives 150,000 to 180,000 distinct CDR3 sequences. CD45RO-CCR7+CD27+CD95- defined naive CD8+ T cells. The sequence came from a human donor in good health. Some clones in this sample may be carry-over from other donors' samples. The sequencing input was naive CXCR3+ CD8+ T cells from blood. The subset denotes: CD45RO-CCR7+CD27+CD95- naive CD8+ T cells expressing CXCR3 (TNR3+).

CDR3 amino acids: CASSAGGGPYEQYF. The chain recombines TRBV5-1 with TRBJ2-7; no DNA is available, so the TRBD1 call from TCRdb remains unchecked. This CDR3 spans 14 amino acids. The germline CDR1 and CDR2 sequences are SGHRS and YFSETQ.